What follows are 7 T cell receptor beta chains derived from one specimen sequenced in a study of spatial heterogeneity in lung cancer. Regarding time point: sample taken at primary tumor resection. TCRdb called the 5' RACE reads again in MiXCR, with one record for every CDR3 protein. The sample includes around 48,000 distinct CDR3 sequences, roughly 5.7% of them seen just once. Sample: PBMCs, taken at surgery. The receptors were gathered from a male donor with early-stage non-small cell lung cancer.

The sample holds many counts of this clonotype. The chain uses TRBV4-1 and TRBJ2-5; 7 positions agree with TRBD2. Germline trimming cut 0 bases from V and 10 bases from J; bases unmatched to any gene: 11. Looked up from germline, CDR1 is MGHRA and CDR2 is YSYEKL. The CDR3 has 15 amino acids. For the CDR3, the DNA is TGCGCCAGCAGCCAAGAATCGGGAGGAGGAAGATACCAGTACTTC. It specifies CASSQESGGGRYQYF.

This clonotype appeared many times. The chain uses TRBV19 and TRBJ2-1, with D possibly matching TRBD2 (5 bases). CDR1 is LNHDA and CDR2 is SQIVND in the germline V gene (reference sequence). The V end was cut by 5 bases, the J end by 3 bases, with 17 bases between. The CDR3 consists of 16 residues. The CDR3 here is CASSLGEGIFYNEQFF. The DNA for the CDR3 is TGTGCCAGTAGTCTGGGAGAGGGAATATTCTACAATGAGCAGTTCTTC.

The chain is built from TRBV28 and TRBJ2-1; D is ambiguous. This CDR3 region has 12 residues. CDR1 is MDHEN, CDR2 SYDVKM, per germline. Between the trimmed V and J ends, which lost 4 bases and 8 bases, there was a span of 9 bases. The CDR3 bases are TGTGCCAGCAGTTCCTTTAGGGATGAGCAGTTCTTC. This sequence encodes CASSSFRDEQFF. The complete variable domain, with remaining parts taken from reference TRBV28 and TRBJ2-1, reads DVKVTQSSRYLVKRTGEKVFLECVQDMDHENMFWYRQDPGLGLRLIYFSYDVKMKEKGDIPEGYSVSREKKERFSLILESASTNQTSMYLCASSSFRDEQFFGPGTRLTVL.

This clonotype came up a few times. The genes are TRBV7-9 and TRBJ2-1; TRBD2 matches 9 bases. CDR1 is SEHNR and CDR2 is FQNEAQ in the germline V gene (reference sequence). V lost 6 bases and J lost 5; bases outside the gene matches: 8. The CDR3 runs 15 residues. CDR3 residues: CASSLSGRVHNEQFF. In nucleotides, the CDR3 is TGTGCCAGCAGTCTTAGCGGGAGAGTCCACAATGAGCAGTTCTTC.

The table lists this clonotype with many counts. Here the CDR3 reads CASSSRDLEAFF. In DNA form, the CDR3 reads TGTGCCAGCAGTTCTAGGGACCTTGAAGCTTTCTTT. V gene TRBV6-2 or TRBV6-3 combines with J gene TRBJ1-1; maybe TRBD1 (5 bases). The V gene's germline CDR1 is MNHEY and CDR2 SVGEGT. The CDR3 totals 12 residues. V gave up 4 bases and J gave up 7 bases, with 10 bases separating them.

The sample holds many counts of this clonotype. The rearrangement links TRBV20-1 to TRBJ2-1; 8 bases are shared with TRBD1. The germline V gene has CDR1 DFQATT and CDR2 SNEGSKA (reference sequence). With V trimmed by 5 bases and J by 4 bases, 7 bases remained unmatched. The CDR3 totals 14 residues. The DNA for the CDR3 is TGCAGTGCTTTTACAGGGGGATATTACAATGAGCAGTTCTTC. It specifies CSAFTGGYYNEQFF.

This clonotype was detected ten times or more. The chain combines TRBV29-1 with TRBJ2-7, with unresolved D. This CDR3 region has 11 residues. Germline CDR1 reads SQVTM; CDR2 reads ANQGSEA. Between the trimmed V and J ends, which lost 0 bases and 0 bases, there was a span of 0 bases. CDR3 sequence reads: CSVEDSYEQYF. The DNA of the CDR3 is TGCAGCGTTGAAGACTCCTACGAGCAGTACTTC.